The source of this T cell receptor (beta chain) is a study of T cells in Graves' hyperthyroidism and ophthalmopathy. A single count supports this clonotype. Authors of the study amplified TCR beta CDR3 regions from RNA transcripts. HTBI primers were the set used in a first-round RT-PCR of the TCR CDR3. TCRdb recomputed calls from the multiplex PCR reads with MiXCR, one row per CDR3 protein. The sample contains more than 300,000 distinct CDR3 sequences, roughly 20% of which appear only once. The V end lost 1 base, the J end lost 6 bases, and 12 bases lay between the germline ends. Per germline, CDR1 LGHDT and CDR2 YNNKEL (reference sequence). The CDR3 extends over 14 amino acids.

The sequenced sample consisted of blood. The chain uses TRBV3-1 and TRBJ1-2; perhaps TRBD1 as D (6 bases). This clonotype originated in a man aged 18 to 30 with Graves' ophthalmopathy. This chain's CDR3 is CASSQGWGRNGYTF. The CDR3 DNA reads as TGTGCCAGCAGCCAAGGCTGGGGGCGGAATGGCTACACCTTC.